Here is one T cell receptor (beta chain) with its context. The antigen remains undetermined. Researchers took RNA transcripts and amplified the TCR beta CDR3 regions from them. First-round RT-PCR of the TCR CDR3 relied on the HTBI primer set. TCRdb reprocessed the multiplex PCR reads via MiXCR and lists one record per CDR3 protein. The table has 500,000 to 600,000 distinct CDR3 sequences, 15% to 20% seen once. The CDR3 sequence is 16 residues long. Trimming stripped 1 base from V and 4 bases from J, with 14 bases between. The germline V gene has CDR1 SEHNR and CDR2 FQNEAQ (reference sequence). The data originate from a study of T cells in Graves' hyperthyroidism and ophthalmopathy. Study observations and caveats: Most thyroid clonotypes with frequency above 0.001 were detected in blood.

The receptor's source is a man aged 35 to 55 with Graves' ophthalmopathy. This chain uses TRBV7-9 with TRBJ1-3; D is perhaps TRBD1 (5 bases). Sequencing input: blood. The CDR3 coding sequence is TGTGCCAGCAGCTTAGGAGACAGTGGGCCCGGAAACACCATATATTTT. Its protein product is CASSLGDSGPGNTIYF.